This paragraph reports one T cell receptor (beta chain). The data originate from a study of blood T cell repertoires in COVID-19. The wider study: PBMCs, B-cell-depleted T cells, or T cells were the source of the cDNA or gDNA that made up the material.

Participant-given clinical history determined each cohort assignment. Cohort 3 recovery required two negative PCRs, clearance, or symptom resolution. Produced via immunoSEQ multiplex PCR; TCRdb's table is partial and in-frame only. The sample holds about 210,000 clones; roughly four fifths are singletons and the top ten take approximately 9.2%. V was cut by 2 bases and J by 5 bases, with 10 bases left in between. CDR1 is LGHDT, CDR2 YNNKEL, per germline (reference sequence). CDR3 length: 13 residues. The genes are TRBV3-1 (or the pseudogene TRBV3-2) and TRBJ2-7; maybe TRBD1 (5 bases). Source material: PBMCs or T cells enriched from blood (not recorded which). The clonotype originates from a man aged 40-49 years who had recovered from COVID-19. CDR3: CASSQWQGNEQYF. CDR3 coding DNA: TGTGCCAGCAGCCAATGGCAGGGTAACGAGCAGTACTTC.